Following are 10 T cell receptor beta chains from one sample sequenced in a study of CD8 T cells in Susac syndrome. Random hexamers primed reverse transcription of 0.5 to 1 ug RNA. MiXCR was run by TCRdb on the immunoSEQ multiplex PCR reads, yielding one entry per CDR3 protein. The data contain about 120,000 distinct CDR3 sequences, around 96% of them seen just once; the ten biggest clones take up 0.12% to 0.15%. The sequenced material came from CD4+ T cells from PBMCs. These receptor sequences come from a human donor with Susac syndrome.

The chain employs TRBV29-1 and TRBJ2-5, with TRBD2 matching 7 bases. Germline V gives CDR1 SQVTM, CDR2 ANQGSEA. This CDR3 has 13 residues. V gave up 1 base and J gave up 5 bases; unmatched junction bases: 4. The DNA of the CDR3 is TGCAGCGTTGAAGGGTCGCGGGGGGAGACCCAGTACTTC. It encodes CSVEGSRGETQYF.

The sample holds one count of this clonotype. The chain carries TRBV5-4 and TRBJ2-7; D might be TRBD1 or TRBD2, each matching 5 bases. V was shortened by 4 bases and J by 3 bases, with 11 bases between the two germline ends. CDR1 and CDR2 (germline): SGHNT, YYREEE (reference sequence). CDR3 length equals 13 residues. CDR3 DNA sequence: TGTGCCAGCAGCCGGGACGGTTTCTACGAGCAGTACTTC. It yields the protein CASSRDGFYEQYF. Full variable domain (missing parts from reference TRBV5-4 and TRBJ2-7): ETGVTQSPTHLIKTRGQQVTLRCSSQSGHNTVSWYQQALGQGPQFIFQYYREEENGRGNFPPRFSGLQFPNYSSELNVNALELDDSALYLCASSRDGFYEQYFGPGTRLTVT.

The chain employs TRBV20-1 and TRBJ1-5, with a tentative D call TRBD1 (5 bases). The V end was cut by 4 bases, the J end by 1 base, with 14 bases between. From germline, CDR1 is DFQATT and CDR2 SNEGSKA (reference sequence). This CDR3 contains 15 residues. The CDR3 reads CSAIVGGSSNQPQHF. In nucleotides, the CDR3 is TGCAGTGCTATAGTGGGGGGGTCAAGCAATCAGCCCCAGCATTTT.

This chain joins TRBV12-3 or TRBV12-4 and TRBJ1-5; tentatively, D is TRBD1 (5 bases). Trimming pared 5 bases from V and 1 base from J, leaving 18 bases between. The CDR3 runs to 17 residues. The CDR3 reads CASSPLLGQGSNQPQHF. The CDR3, as DNA: TGTGCCAGCAGTCCATTATTAGGGCAGGGCAGCAATCAGCCCCAGCATTTT.

The V and J genes are TRBV30 and TRBJ1-3, with D uncertain. The length of the CDR3 is 14 residues. The germline CDR1 and CDR2 sequences are GTSNPN and SVGIG (reference sequence). The V end lost 3 bases, the J end lost 0 bases, and 9 bases lay between the germline ends. The CDR3 DNA reads as TGTGCCTGGAGCTGGGGAGGCTCTGGAAACACCATATATTTT. It translates to CAWSWGGSGNTIYF.

The gene calls are TRBV20-1 and TRBJ2-5; 7 bases match TRBD2. Germline V gene sequence: CDR1 DFQATT, CDR2 SNEGSKA (reference sequence). Unmatched junction bases numbered 8, after V lost 5 bases and J lost 5 bases. This CDR3 spans 13 amino acids. The CDR3 loop reads CSALGAGGETQYF. The CDR3 DNA reads as TGCAGTGCTCTCGGAGCCGGGGGGGAGACCCAGTACTTC.

The CDR3 spells CASSGLAGGPGELFF. DNA for the CDR3: TGTGCCAGCAGCGGACTAGCGGGAGGGCCCGGGGAGCTGTTTTTT. This chain uses TRBV5-6 with TRBJ2-2; TRBD2 matches 15 bases. The CDR3 loop spans 15 amino acids. In germline, CDR1 is SGHDT, CDR2 YYEEEE. The V segment lost 4 bases and the J segment 6 bases; nucleotides outside the gene matches: 1.

This clonotype has just one count. The CDR3 DNA sequence: TGTGCCAGCAGCCGGCTAGCGGGAGAAGCCAATGAGCAGTTCTTC. Amino acids: CASSRLAGEANEQFF. This chain joins TRBV3-1 and TRBJ2-1, with 10 bases identical to TRBD2. CDR1 is LGHDT and CDR2 is YNNKEL in the germline V gene (reference sequence). The CDR3 length is 15 residues. V was pared by 4 bases and J by 6 bases, with 6 bases of the junction left unmatched.

This rearrangement joins TRBV29-1 to TRBJ1-2; D might be TRBD1 (5 bases). Trimming pared 4 bases from V and 8 bases from J, leaving 14 bases between. This CDR3 has 12 amino acids. Germline assignment: CDR1 SQVTM and CDR2 ANQGSEA. The CDR3 DNA reads TGCAGCGTTGGGAGCAGGGACCAAGGCTACACCTTC. Amino acids: CSVGSRDQGYTF. Full variable domain (rest looked up from reference TRBV29-1 and TRBJ1-2): SAVISQKPSRDICQRGTSLTIQCQVDSQVTMMFWYRQQPGQSLTLIATANQGSEATYESGFVIDKFPISRPNLTFSTLTVSNMSPEDSSIYLCSVGSRDQGYTFGSGTRLTVV.

V and J are TRBV12-3 or TRBV12-4 and TRBJ2-6; D remains unclear. This CDR3 contains 13 residues. Trimming shortened V by 4 bases and J by 1 base, and 2 bases separated the two germline ends. In DNA form, the CDR3 reads TGTGCCAGCAGTTCTTCTGGGGCCAACGTCCTGACTTTC. Amino acids: CASSSSGANVLTF.